Below, one TCR beta chain is given with its context. The target of this receptor is not known. Base qualities were left out, and no much larger clone turns up one base away. Germline trimming amounts to 0 bases on V and 4 bases on J, with 3 as the count of junction bases outside the gene matches. Reading from cysteine to phenylalanine, the CDR3 counts 16 amino acids. The CDR3 DNA has 48 bases and is translated from base 1. The germline V gene encodes CDR1 SGHTA and CDR2 FQGNSA. The data originate from a study of blood T cell repertoires in COVID-19 (TCRdb year 2020). Regarding the study in general: Samples from collaborators originated in the United States, Italy and Spain and spanned both the acute and convalescent phases of COVID-19. The material from the prospective study consisted of cDNA or gDNA derived from T cells, B-cell-depleted T cells, or PBMCs. Sample metadata almost always included a de-identified subject ID, COVID-19 status, age in years and sex. Deeply sampled blood TCRbeta repertoires from subjects exposed to, actively infected with, or recovered from COVID-19 were included in the dataset. The samples were drawn from two sources: the first 160 participants of the ongoing ImmuneRACE study, and 950 to 1,500 subjects contributed by 6 global collaborators. Where available, HLA class I and class II types were taken from metadata supplied by the sample provider and were not determined by assay-based typing. The repertoires were made available in a free public database intended to serve as a resource for research on the immune response to SARS-CoV-2.

TCRbeta CDR3 regions were amplified from genomic DNA by means of the immunoSEQ Assay, a bias-controlled multiplex PCR. On the authors' methods: The number of nucleated cells in each sample was estimated by amplification of reference gene primers within the assay. To quantify the absolute abundance of each unique TCRbeta CDR3 rearrangement, sequence reads were collapsed and filtered. For each sample, productive Simpson clonality was calculated as the square root of Simpson's diversity index over productive rearrangements. TCRdb obtained this table from immuneACCESS and retained in-frame rearrangements with V and J assigned. These tables miss some clones; where compared with another copy, unresolved V genes account for less than half of the shortfall, and the remainder is unexplained. V and J calls and clone size are copied from that table; D and trimming were computed from the DNA. Here the sample has 200,000 to 250,000 clones; approximately 85% occur a single time. Of the sample, approximately 2.6% is held by the ten largest clones.

Another Seattle source contributed samples from volunteer blood donors who had recovered from COVID-19. Whole blood was collected in K2EDTA tubes by collaborating institutions according to the institutions' own protocols. For TCRbeta analysis, collaborators shipped samples in one of three forms: frozen whole blood, isolated PBMCs, or DNA extracted from either of those sample types. Overall study outcomes, separate from this receptor: Clinical and demographic metadata were provided uncurated, with the amount varying by source and participant.

The sequence is built from TRBV7-2 and TRBJ2-1, and TRBD2 matches 10 of the central bases. Specimen: peripheral blood. This receptor was taken from a man over 45 who had recovered from COVID-19. The DNA sequence is as follows: TGTGCCAGCAGCTTAGCGGGAGCGGGAGGGTACAATGAGCAGTTCTTC. The translation is CASSLAGAGGYNEQFF.